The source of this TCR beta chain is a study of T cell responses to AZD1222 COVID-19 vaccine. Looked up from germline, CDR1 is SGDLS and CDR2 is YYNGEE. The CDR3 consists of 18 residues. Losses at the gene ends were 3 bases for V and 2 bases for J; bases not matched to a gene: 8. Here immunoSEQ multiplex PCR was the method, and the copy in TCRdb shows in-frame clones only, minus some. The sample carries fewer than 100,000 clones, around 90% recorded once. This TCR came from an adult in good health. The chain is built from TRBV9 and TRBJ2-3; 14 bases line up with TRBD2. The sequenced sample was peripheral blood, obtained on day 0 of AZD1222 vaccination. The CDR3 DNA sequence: TGTGCCAGCAGCGCAGGACTAGCGGGGGGAATCCTCACAGATACGCAGTATTTT. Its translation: CASSAGLAGGILTDTQYF.